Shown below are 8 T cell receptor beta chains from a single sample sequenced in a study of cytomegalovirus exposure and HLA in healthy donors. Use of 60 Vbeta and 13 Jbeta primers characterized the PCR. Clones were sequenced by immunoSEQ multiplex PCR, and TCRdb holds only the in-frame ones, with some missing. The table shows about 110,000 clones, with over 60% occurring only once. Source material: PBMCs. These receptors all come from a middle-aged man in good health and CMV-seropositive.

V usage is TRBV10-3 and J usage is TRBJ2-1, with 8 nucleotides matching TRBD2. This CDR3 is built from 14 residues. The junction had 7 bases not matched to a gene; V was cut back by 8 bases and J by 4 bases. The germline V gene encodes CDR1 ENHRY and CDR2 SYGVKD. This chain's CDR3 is CAISPGGGYNEQFF. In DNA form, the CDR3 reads TGTGCCATCTCGCCCGGCGGGGGGTACAATGAGCAGTTCTTC.

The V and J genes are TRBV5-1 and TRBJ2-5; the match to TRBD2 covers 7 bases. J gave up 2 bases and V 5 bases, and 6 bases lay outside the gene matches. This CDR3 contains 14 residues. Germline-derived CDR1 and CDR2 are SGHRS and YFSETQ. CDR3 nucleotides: TGCGCCAGCAGATCACCGGGACTACAAGAGACCCAGTACTTC. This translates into CASRSPGLQETQYF.

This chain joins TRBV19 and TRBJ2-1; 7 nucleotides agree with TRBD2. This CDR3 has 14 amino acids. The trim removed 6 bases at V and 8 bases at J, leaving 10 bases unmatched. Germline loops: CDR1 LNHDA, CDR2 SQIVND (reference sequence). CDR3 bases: TGTGCCAGTAGCGGACTAGTGAGCGCCTATGAGCAGTTCTTC. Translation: CASSGLVSAYEQFF.

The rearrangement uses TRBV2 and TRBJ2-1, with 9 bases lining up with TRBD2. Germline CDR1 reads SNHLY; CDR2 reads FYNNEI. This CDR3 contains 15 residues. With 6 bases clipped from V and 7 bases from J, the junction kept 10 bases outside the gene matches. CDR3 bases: TGTGCCAGCAGGGCGGCGGGGGGGGCCCGGAATGAGCAGTTCTTC. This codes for CASRAAGGARNEQFF.

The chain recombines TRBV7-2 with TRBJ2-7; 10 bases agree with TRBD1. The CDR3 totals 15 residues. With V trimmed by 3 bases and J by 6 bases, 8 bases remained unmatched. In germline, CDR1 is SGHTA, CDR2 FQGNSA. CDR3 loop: CASSFSPGQGREQYF. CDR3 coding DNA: TGTGCCAGCAGCTTCTCCCCGGGACAGGGGCGCGAGCAGTACTTC. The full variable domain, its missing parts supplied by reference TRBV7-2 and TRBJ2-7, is GAGVSQSPSNKVTEKGKDVELRCDPISGHTALYWYRQSLGQGLEFLIYFQGNSAPDKSGLPSDRFSAERTGGSVSTLTIQRTQQEDSAVYLCASSFSPGQGREQYFGPGTRLTVT.

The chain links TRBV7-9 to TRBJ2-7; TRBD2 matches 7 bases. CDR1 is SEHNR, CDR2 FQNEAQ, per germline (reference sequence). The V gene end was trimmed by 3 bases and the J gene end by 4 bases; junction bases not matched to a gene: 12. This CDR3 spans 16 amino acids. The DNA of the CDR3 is TGTGCCAGCAGCTTGGGGGGGACGGCGGGAGTGTACGAGCAGTACTTC. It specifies CASSLGGTAGVYEQYF.

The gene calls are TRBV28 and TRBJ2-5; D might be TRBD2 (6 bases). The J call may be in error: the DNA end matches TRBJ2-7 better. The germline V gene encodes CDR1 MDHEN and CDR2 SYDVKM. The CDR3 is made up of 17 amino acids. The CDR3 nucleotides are TGTGCCAGCAGTCTAATCTCGGGGGACCCGAGGGCCTACGAGCAGTACTTC. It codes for CASSLISGDPRAYEQYF.

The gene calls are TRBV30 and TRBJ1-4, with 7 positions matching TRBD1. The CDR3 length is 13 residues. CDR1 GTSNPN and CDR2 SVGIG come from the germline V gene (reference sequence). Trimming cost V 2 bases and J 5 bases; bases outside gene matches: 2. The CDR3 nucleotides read TGTGCCTGGAGTCTACAGGGGAATGAAAAACTGTTTTTT. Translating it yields CAWSLQGNEKLFF.